These 3 T cell receptor beta chains were sequenced from one sample in a study of OX40 agonist ivuxolimab in advanced cancers. Generated by immunoSEQ multiplex PCR, the TCRdb table keeps only in-frame clones and is missing some. The table has tens of thousands of clones, over 65% seen once. This specimen was CD4+ or CD8+ T cells sorted from blood, taken in a trial of the OX40 agonist ivuxolimab. These receptors were obtained from an adult with an advanced solid tumor such as melanoma, head and neck, liver or kidney cancer.

The gene calls are TRBV7-6 and TRBJ2-3; a possible D gene is TRBD1 (6 bases). CDR1 and CDR2 from the germline V gene are SGHVS and FNYEAQ. The CDR3 contains 14 residues. V was pared by 3 bases and J by 3 bases, with 10 bases between. CDR3 amino acids: CASSLGTGTDTQYF. The CDR3 bases are TGTGCCAGCAGCTTGGGAACAGGGACAGATACGCAGTATTTT.

V and J are TRBV28 and TRBJ2-5; 8 bases map to TRBD1. Germline trimming cut 5 bases from V and 2 bases from J; bases unmatched to any gene: 13. The CDR3 runs to 17 residues. Per germline, CDR1 MDHEN and CDR2 SYDVKM. The CDR3: CASSLPLAGGNQETQYF. The DNA of the CDR3 is TGTGCCAGCAGTCTCCCCCTAGCAGGGGGCAATCAAGAGACCCAGTACTTC.

V is TRBV6-5 and J is TRBJ2-3; TRBD2 matches at 10 bases. With 5 bases clipped from V and 3 bases from J, the junction kept 2 bases outside the gene matches. Germline CDR1 reads MNHEY; CDR2 reads SVGAGI. This CDR3 is built from 14 residues. This chain's CDR3 is CASSLAGVTDTQYF. As DNA, the CDR3 is TGTGCCAGCAGTCTAGCGGGAGTTACAGATACGCAGTATTTT.